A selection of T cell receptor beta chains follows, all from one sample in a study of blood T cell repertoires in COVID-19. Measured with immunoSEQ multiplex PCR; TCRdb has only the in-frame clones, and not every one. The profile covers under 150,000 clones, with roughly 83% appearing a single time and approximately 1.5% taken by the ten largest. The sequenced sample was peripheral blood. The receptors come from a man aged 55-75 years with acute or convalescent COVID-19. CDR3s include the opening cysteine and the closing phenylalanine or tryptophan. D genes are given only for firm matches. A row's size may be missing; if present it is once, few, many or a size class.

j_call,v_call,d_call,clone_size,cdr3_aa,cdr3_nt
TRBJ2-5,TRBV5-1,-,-,CASSFLQETQYF,TGCGCCAGCAGCTTCCTACAAGAGACCCAGTACTTC
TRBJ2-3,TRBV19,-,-,CASSIQGLTDTQYF,TGTGCCAGTAGTATACAGGGGCTCACAGATACGCAGTATTTT
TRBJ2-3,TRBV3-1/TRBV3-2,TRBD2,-,CASTETSVADTQYF,TGTGCCAGCACCGAGACTAGCGTGGCAGATACGCAGTATTTT
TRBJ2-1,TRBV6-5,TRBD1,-,CASRYRGPSYNEQFF,TGTGCCAGCAGATACAGGGGGCCTTCCTACAATGAGCAGTTCTTC
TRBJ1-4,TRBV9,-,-,CASSVGVLQGAGEKLFF,TGTGCCAGCAGCGTAGGGGTCCTACAGGGAGCAGGGGAAAAACTGTTTTTT
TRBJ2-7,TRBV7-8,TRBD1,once,CASSLYRTGGNEQYF,TGTGCCAGCAGCTTATATCGGACAGGGGGAAACGAGCAGTACTTC
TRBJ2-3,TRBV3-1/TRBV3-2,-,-,CASGSGDTDTQYF,TGTGCCAGCGGTTCGGGGGACACAGATACGCAGTATTTT
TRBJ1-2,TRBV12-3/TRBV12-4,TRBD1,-,CASSGSTGEGYTF,TGTGCCAGCAGTGGATCGACAGGGGAGGGCTACACCTTC
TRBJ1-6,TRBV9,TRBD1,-,CASSRLGGAGSPLHF,TGTGCCAGCAGCAGACTAGGGGGCGCAGGTTCACCCCTCCACTTT
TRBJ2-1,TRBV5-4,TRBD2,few,CASKQGLASDEQFF,TGTGCCAGCAAGCAGGGACTAGCGTCTGATGAGCAGTTCTTC
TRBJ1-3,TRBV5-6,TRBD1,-,CASSLGQGDAGNTIYF,TGTGCCAGCAGCTTGGGACAGGGAGACGCTGGAAACACCATATATTTT
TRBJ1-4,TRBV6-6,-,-,CASSLTTTNEKLFF,TGTGCCAGCAGTTTGACAACAACTAATGAAAAACTGTTTTTT
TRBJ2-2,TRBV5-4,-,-,CASSLPGINTGELFF,TGTGCCAGCAGCTTGCCCGGGATAAACACCGGGGAGCTGTTTTTT
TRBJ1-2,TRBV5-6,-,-,CASSRGPGGGYTF,TGTGCCAGCAGCCGTGGGCCAGGTGGGGGCTACACCTTC
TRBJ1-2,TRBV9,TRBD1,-,CASSAVGQGWSGYTF,TGTGCCAGCAGCGCGGTGGGACAGGGGTGGAGTGGCTACACCTTC
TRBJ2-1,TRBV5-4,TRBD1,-,CASSVTGGGEQFF,TGTGCCAGCAGTGTGACAGGGGGCGGTGAGCAGTTCTTC
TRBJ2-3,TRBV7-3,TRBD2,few,CASSLAGGSTDTQYF,TGTGCCAGCAGCTTAGCGGGGGGCAGCACAGATACGCAGTATTTT
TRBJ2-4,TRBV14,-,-,CASSSGTFRNIQYF,TGTGCCAGCAGCTCTGGGACTTTCAGAAACATTCAGTACTTC
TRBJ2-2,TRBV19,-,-,CASSISGAGELFF,TGTGCCAGTAGTATATCGGGGGCCGGGGAGCTGTTTTTT
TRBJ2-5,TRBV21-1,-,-,CASSKLTGFQETQYF,TGTGCCAGCAGCAAACTGACAGGTTTTCAAGAGACCCAGTACTTC
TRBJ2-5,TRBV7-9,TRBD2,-,CASSLPGLQTQYF,TGTGCCAGCAGTTTACCGGGACTACAGACCCAGTACTTC
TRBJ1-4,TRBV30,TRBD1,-,CAWSATGAMGKLFF,TGTGCCTGGAGTGCGACAGGGGCTATGGGAAAACTGTTTTTT
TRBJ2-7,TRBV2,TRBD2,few,CASTGLAGGEQYF,TGTGCCAGCACCGGACTAGCGGGAGGCGAGCAGTACTTC
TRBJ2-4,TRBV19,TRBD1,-,CASGEQGAKNIQYF,TGTGCCAGTGGGGAACAGGGGGCCAAAAACATTCAGTACTTC
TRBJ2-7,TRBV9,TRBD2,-,CASSVLGLADLYEQYF,TGTGCCAGCAGCGTACTGGGACTAGCGGACCTCTACGAGCAGTACTTC
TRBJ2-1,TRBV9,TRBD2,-,CASAASGGAYNEQFF,TGTGCCAGCGCAGCTAGCGGGGGGGCTTACAATGAGCAGTTCTTC
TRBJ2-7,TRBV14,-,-,CASSVHLADYEQYF,TGTGCCAGCAGCGTGCATTTAGCAGACTACGAGCAGTACTTC
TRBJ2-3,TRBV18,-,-,CASSPLSDTDTQYF,TGTGCCAGCTCACCACTCTCAGACACAGATACGCAGTATTTT
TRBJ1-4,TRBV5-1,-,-,CASSLGWARGAEKLFF,TGCGCCAGCAGCTTGGGGTGGGCCCGGGGGGCTGAAAAACTGTTTTTT
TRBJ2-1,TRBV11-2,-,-,CASSLNSGGNEQFF,TGTGCCAGCAGCTTAAATTCTGGAGGGAATGAGCAGTTCTTC
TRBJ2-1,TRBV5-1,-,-,CASSQAGTPTAEQFF,TGCGCCAGCAGCCAGGCAGGGACACCTACCGCTGAGCAGTTCTTC
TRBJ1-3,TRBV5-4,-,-,CASSLGGNSGNTIYF,TGTGCCAGCAGCTTGGGAGGGAACTCTGGAAACACCATATATTTT
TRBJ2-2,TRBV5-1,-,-,CASSSQTGNTGELFF,TGCGCCAGCAGCTCCCAGACAGGGAACACCGGGGAGCTGTTTTTT
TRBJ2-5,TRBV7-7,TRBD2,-,CASSSGGGGETQYF,TGTGCCAGCAGCTCGGGGGGAGGTGGGGAGACCCAGTACTTC
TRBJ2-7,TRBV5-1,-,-,CASSLAGVSIYEQYF,TGCGCCAGCAGCTTGGCCGGTGTCTCTATCTACGAGCAGTACTTC
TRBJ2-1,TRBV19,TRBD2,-,CASSITPPGLAFRDEQFF,TGTGCCAGTAGTATTACACCGCCGGGACTAGCGTTCCGTGATGAGCAGTTCTTC
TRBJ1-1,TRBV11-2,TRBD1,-,CASSPTGGDTEAFF,TGTGCCAGCAGCCCTACAGGGGGTGATACTGAAGCTTTCTTT
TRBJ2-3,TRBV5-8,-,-,CASSRTNTQYF,TGTGCCAGCAGCCGCACAAATACGCAGTATTTT
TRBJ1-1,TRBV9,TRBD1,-,CASSGGQGAFF,TGTGCCAGCAGCGGAGGACAGGGAGCTTTCTTT
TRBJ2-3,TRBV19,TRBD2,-,CASTPGGGSTDTQYF,TGTGCCAGTACACCCGGGGGGGGGAGCACAGATACGCAGTATTTT
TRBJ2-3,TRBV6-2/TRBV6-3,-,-,CASSYLLRDTQYF,TGTGCCAGCAGTTACCTTCTGAGGGATACGCAGTATTTT
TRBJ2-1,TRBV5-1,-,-,CASSLNPEGEQFF,TGCGCCAGCAGCTTGAATCCTGAGGGTGAGCAGTTCTTC
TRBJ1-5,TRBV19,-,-,CASSPFYEQPQHF,TGTGCCAGTAGTCCATTTTATGAGCAGCCCCAGCATTTT
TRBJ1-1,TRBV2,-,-,CASLGGVPEAFF,TGTGCCAGCCTTGGGGGGGTGCCTGAAGCTTTCTTT
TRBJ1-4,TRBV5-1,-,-,CASSLGPQGSNEKLFF,TGCGCCAGCAGCTTGGGTCCCCAGGGGTCTAATGAAAAACTGTTTTTT
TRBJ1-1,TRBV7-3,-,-,CASSLFRDTEAFF,TGTGCCAGCAGCTTATTCCGGGACACTGAAGCTTTCTTT
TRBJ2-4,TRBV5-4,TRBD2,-,CASSPGGVAGTKNIQYF,TGTGCCAGCAGCCCCGGGGGAGTAGCGGGGACCAAAAACATTCAGTACTTC
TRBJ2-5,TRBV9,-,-,CASSPLSTGRETQYF,TGTGCCAGCAGCCCCCTATCCACAGGACGCGAGACCCAGTACTTC
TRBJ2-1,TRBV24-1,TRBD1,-,CATSDSRGRGSGEQFF,TGTGCCACCAGTGATTCAAGGGGCAGGGGGTCGGGTGAGCAGTTCTTC
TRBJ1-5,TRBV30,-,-,CAWSVMSNQPQHF,TGTGCCTGGAGTGTTATGTCGAATCAGCCCCAGCATTTT
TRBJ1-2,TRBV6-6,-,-,CASKPVGGWGYTF,TGTGCCAGCAAACCGGTGGGAGGATGGGGCTACACCTTC
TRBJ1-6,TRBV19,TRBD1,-,CASSTGTGVNSNSPLHF,TGTGCCAGTAGTACCGGGACAGGGGTTAACTCTAATTCACCCCTCCACTTT